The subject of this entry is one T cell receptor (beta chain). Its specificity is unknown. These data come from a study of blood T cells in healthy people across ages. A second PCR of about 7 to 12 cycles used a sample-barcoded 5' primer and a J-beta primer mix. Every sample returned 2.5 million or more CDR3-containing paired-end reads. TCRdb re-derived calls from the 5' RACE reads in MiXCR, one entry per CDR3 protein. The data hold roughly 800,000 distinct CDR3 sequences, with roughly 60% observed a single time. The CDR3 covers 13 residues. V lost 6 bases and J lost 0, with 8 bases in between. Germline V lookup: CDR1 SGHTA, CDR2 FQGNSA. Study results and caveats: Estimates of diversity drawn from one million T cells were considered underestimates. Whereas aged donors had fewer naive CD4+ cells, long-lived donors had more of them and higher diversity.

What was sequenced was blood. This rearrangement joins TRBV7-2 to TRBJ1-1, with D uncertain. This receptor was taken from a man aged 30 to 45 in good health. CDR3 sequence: CASRSGVNTEAFF. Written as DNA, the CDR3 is TGTGCCAGCAGATCGGGTGTGAACACTGAAGCTTTCTTT.